This T cell receptor (beta chain) was captured in a study of metastatic and nonmetastatic thyroid tumors. The germline gives CDR1 ENHRY, CDR2 SYGVKD. CDR3 size: 14 residues. With 3 bases removed from V and 3 bases from J, the gap between germline ends came to 9 bases. Among the patients, none had received any treatment before thyroid surgery. TCRdb re-called clones via MiXCR from the PCR reads. The sample consists of 15,000 to 20,000 clones, about 20% of them appearing once. This clone came up a few times. The chain links TRBV10-3 to TRBJ1-5; D might be TRBD1 (6 bases). Sequencing input: adjacent normal tissue. The clonotype was recovered from a female donor with papillary thyroid cancer or a benign thyroid nodule (not recorded which). Some clones in this sample may be carry-over from other donors' samples. The CDR3: CAISEGQINQPQHF. The DNA for the CDR3 is TGTGCCATCAGTGAAGGACAGATCAATCAGCCCCAGCATTTT.